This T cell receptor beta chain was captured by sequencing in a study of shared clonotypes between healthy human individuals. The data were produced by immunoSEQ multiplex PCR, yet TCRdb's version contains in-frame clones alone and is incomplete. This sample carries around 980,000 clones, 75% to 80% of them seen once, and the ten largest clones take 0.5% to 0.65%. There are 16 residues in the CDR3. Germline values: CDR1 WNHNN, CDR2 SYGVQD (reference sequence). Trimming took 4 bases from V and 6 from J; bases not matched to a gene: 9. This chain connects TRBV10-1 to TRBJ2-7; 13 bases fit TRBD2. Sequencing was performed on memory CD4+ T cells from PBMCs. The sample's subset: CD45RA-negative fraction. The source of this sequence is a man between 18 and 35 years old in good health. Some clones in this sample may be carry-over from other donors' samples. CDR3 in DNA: TGCGCCAGCAGTGGGGGACTAGCGGGACGTTCGATCGAGCAGTACTTC. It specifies CASSGGLAGRSIEQYF.